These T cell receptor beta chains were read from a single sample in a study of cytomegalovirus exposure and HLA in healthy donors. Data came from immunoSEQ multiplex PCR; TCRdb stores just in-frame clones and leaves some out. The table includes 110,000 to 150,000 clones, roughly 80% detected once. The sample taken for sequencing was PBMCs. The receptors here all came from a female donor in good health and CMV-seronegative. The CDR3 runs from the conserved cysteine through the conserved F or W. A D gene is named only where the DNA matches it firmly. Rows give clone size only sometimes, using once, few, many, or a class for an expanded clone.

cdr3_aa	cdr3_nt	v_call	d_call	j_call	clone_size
CASSLWGGSTDTQYF	TGTGCCAGCAGTTTATGGGGCGGGAGCACAGATACGCAGTATTTT	TRBV28	NA	TRBJ2-3	NA
CASSTGPENYGYTF	TGCGCCAGCAGCACAGGTCCAGAGAACTATGGCTACACCTTC	TRBV5-1	NA	TRBJ1-2	NA
CASSASGSDEQYF	TGTGCCAGCTCAGCCAGCGGGAGCGACGAGCAGTACTTC	TRBV18	TRBD2	TRBJ2-7	NA
CASSDSRGLAGGPGGETQYF	TGTGCCAGCAGTGACTCGAGGGGACTAGCGGGAGGGCCGGGGGGGGAGACCCAGTACTTC	TRBV6-4	TRBD2	TRBJ2-5	NA
CATSRETSLRYTGELFF	TGTGCCACCAGCAGAGAGACTAGCCTTAGGTACACCGGGGAGCTGTTTTTT	TRBV15	TRBD2	TRBJ2-2	NA
CASSTSDEQYF	TGTGCCAGCAGCACGAGCGACGAGCAGTACTTC	TRBV5-6	NA	TRBJ2-7	NA
CASSGQGTYGYTF	TGTGCCAGCAGTGGACAGGGGACGTATGGCTACACCTTC	TRBV6-6	TRBD1	TRBJ1-2	few
CASSLVGAGARYEQYF	TGTGCCAGCAGCTTGGTCGGGGCGGGAGCCCGCTACGAGCAGTACTTC	TRBV5-6	TRBD2	TRBJ2-7	NA
CASSLDLAPLNEQFF	TGTGCCAGCAGTTTGGATCTAGCCCCCCTAAATGAGCAGTTCTTC	TRBV28	NA	TRBJ2-1	NA
CASSSWTSGSADTQYF	TGCGCCAGCAGCTCCTGGACTAGCGGGAGTGCAGATACGCAGTATTTT	TRBV5-1	TRBD2	TRBJ2-3	NA
CASSLGGGGNQPQHF	TGTGCCAGCAGCTTAGGCGGCGGGGGCAATCAGCCCCAGCATTTT	TRBV28	NA	TRBJ1-5	NA
CASSYSDREETEAFF	TGTGCCAGCAGTTACTCTGACAGGGAGGAAACTGAAGCTTTCTTT	TRBV6-5	TRBD1	TRBJ1-1	NA
CASSENRDRGHWEQFF	TGCGCCAGCAGTGAGAATCGGGACAGGGGTCATTGGGAGCAGTTCTTC	TRBV10-1	TRBD1	TRBJ2-1	NA
CASSLADRGTDTQYF	TGTGCCAGCAGCTTGGCGGACAGGGGAACAGATACGCAGTATTTT	TRBV5-4	TRBD1	TRBJ2-3	NA
CASSRQTVVASGTEAFF	TGTGCCAGCAGCCGACAGACAGTGGTGGCGTCGGGCACTGAAGCTTTCTTT	TRBV7-9	NA	TRBJ1-1	NA
CSSATSGSQETQYF	TGCAGTTCTGCGACTAGCGGGTCCCAAGAGACCCAGTACTTC	TRBV29-1	TRBD2	TRBJ2-5	NA
CASSLREGWEYEQFF	TGCGCCAGCAGCCTCAGGGAGGGGTGGGAGTATGAGCAGTTCTTC	TRBV4-1	TRBD2	TRBJ2-1	NA
CASSLRLESYEQYF	TGTGCCAGCAGTCTCCGACTAGAATCCTACGAGCAGTACTTC	TRBV6-5	NA	TRBJ2-7	few
CASSTRQGGQPQHF	TGTGCCAGTAGTACAAGACAGGGGGGCCAGCCCCAGCATTTT	TRBV19	TRBD1	TRBJ1-5	once
CASSLHRGRGTEAFF	TGTGCCAGCTCACTACACAGGGGTAGGGGCACTGAAGCTTTCTTT	TRBV18	TRBD1	TRBJ1-1	NA
CATSTGSEAFF	TGTGCCACCTCGACAGGCTCTGAAGCTTTCTTT	TRBV6-4	NA	TRBJ1-1	few
CASSPPGQTSYEQYF	TGTGCCAGCAGCCCACCGGGACAAACCTCCTACGAGCAGTACTTC	TRBV21-1	NA	TRBJ2-7	NA
CASSPDKANTGELFF	TGCGCCAGCAGCCCCGACAAAGCGAACACCGGGGAGCTGTTTTTT	TRBV5-1	NA	TRBJ2-2	NA
CASKGLAVDNEQFF	TGTGCCAGCAAGGGACTAGCTGTCGACAATGAGCAGTTCTTC	TRBV2	TRBD2	TRBJ2-1	NA
CASSLEAQLSMGNEQFF	TGCGCCAGCAGCTTGGAAGCGCAACTATCGATGGGCAATGAGCAGTTCTTC	TRBV5-1	NA	TRBJ2-1	NA
CASRSGTGFYEQYF	TGCGCCAGCAGATCCGGGACAGGGTTCTACGAGCAGTACTTC	TRBV5-1	TRBD1	TRBJ2-7	NA
CASSADRGHYGYTF	TGTGCCAGTAGTGCCGACAGGGGCCACTATGGCTACACCTTC	TRBV19	TRBD1	TRBJ1-2	NA
CASSDVGAGANVLTF	TGTGCCAGCAGTGATGTGGGAGCTGGGGCCAACGTCCTGACTTTC	TRBV2	NA	TRBJ2-6	NA
CASSRRGTGDHGYTF	TGTGCCAGCAGTCGCCGCGGGACAGGGGACCATGGCTACACCTTC	TRBV28	TRBD1	TRBJ1-2	few
CASSTPPLGQGASYEQYF	TGTGCCAGCAGTACCCCTCCTCTGGGACAGGGGGCGTCCTACGAGCAGTACTTC	TRBV2	TRBD1	TRBJ2-7	NA
CASSPRERSYNEQFF	TGTGCCAGCAGCCCCCGGGAGAGAAGTTACAATGAGCAGTTCTTC	TRBV7-2	NA	TRBJ2-1	NA
CASSYSTHSGSYEQYF	TGTGCCAGCAGTTACTCCACCCATAGCGGTTCCTACGAGCAGTACTTC	TRBV6-5	NA	TRBJ2-7	NA
CASSKGQGATNEKLFF	TGTGCCAGCAGCAAGGGACAGGGGGCAACTAATGAAAAACTGTTTTTT	TRBV11-2	TRBD1	TRBJ1-4	few
CASSLRRLAGTENTGELFF	TGTGCCAGCAGCTTAAGGCGGCTAGCGGGTACGGAAAATACCGGGGAGCTGTTTTTT	TRBV7-8	TRBD2	TRBJ2-2	NA
CASSWRGGRYEQYF	TGTGCCAGCAGTTGGCGGGGGGGGCGGTACGAGCAGTACTTC	TRBV28	TRBD2	TRBJ2-7	NA
CATSRDGAGEYQPQHF	TGTGCCACCAGCAGAGATGGGGCAGGGGAGTATCAGCCCCAGCATTTT	TRBV15	NA	TRBJ1-5	few
CASSSGGTVVGGEQYF	TGTGCCAGCAGCTCAGGAGGGACAGTGGTTGGGGGGGAGCAGTACTTC	TRBV11-2	NA	TRBJ2-7	NA
CASSDRRAYEQYF	TGTGCCAGCAGTGACCGGAGGGCATACGAGCAGTACTTC	TRBV6-1	NA	TRBJ2-7	NA
CSPKVAGLNEQFF	TGCAGCCCCAAGGTGGCGGGTCTCAATGAGCAGTTCTTC	TRBV29-1	NA	TRBJ2-1	NA
CASSPVRAVNTEAFF	TGTGCCAGCTCACCAGTGAGGGCGGTGAACACTGAAGCTTTCTTT	TRBV18	NA	TRBJ1-1	NA
CAISEYPGTEAFF	TGTGCCATCAGTGAATACCCGGGCACTGAAGCTTTCTTT	TRBV10-3	NA	TRBJ1-1	NA
CASSQEQGLAGYGYTF	TGCGCCAGCAGCCAGGAACAGGGCCTCGCGGGCTATGGCTACACCTTC	TRBV4-1	NA	TRBJ1-2	NA
CASSRGLLNEQYF	TGTGCTAGCAGCCGGGGACTGTTGAACGAGCAGTACTTC	TRBV7-7	NA	TRBJ2-7	NA
CASSPTGIANYEQYF	TGTGCCAGCTCACCGACGGGAATAGCGAACTACGAGCAGTACTTC	TRBV18	NA	TRBJ2-7	NA
CASSPIRGNEQFF	TGCGCCAGCAGCCCGATAAGGGGAAATGAGCAGTTCTTC	TRBV5-1	NA	TRBJ2-1	NA
CATHGTVNEKLFF	TGTGCCACCCACGGGACTGTTAATGAAAAACTGTTTTTT	TRBV6-5	NA	TRBJ1-4	NA